The source of this T cell receptor beta chain is a study of low-dose radiotherapy and immunotherapy resistance in tumors (dated by TCRdb to between 2021 and 2023). With regard to the full study: Patients in Cohort 1 were given 0.5 Gy per fraction every 2 weeks, and the prescribed total PTV dose was 6.5 Gy. The translational analysis covered eight patients: three from the first dose cohort and the first five from the second dose cohort. Starting on cycle 1 day 1, patients took 300 mg of aspirin by mouth once a day for four cycles. Patients were given nivolumab as a 240 mg flat dose every two weeks and ipilimumab at 1 mg/kg every six weeks, with both drugs delivered intravenously. Patients in Cohort 2 were given 1 Gy per fraction every two weeks, for a total of 13 Gy across 26 weeks. Trial participants were not randomized into treatment groups. Every two weeks, patients got intravenous cyclophosphamide at 200 mg/m2, given one day ahead of each radiation and immunotherapy administration.

Concerning this clonotype: This receptor's antigen is unknown. Nothing much larger sits one base from this clone, and base qualities are not available.

Sequenced using an Illumina HiSeq 2500. First-strand cDNA was synthesized using Superscript III and a set of TRAV- and TRBV-specific primers, so that both TCRalpha and TCRbeta chains were covered. TCRs were amplified with Phusion for around 21 PCR cycles, with a constant-region primer paired with the adapter attached to the V primers. The MessageAmp II aRNA Amplification Kit was used to amplify the isolated mRNA, with in vitro transcription run for roughly 15 hours at 37 degrees C. The Dynabeads mRNA DIRECT Purification Kit was used to isolate mRNA for TCR sequencing. Indexed Illumina adapters were added in a second approximately 26-cycle Phusion PCR, and the resulting products were purified with AMPure XP beads. Per the source publication's procedure: Using custom Perl scripts, TCR sequences that encoded the same protein were pooled, out-of-frame sequences were dropped, and the abundance of each clonotype was calculated. TCR sequences supported by only a single read were excluded from analysis. Among the metrics used to describe the repertoires were Shannon entropy, Gini index, clonality, richness, and the frequency of TCRs shared between repertoires. Using fastp trimming at Q25 and MiXCR clonotype assembly, TCRdb reanalyzed the public sequencing data and kept in-frame beta chains. Rows merge per CDR3 protein into single entries with the most common DNA and genes. It is TCRdb's table, rather than the study itself, that gives the V and J calls and clone size. Within this sample are tens of thousands of distinct CDR3 sequences, with around 25% of them counted one time only. The top ten constitute roughly 6% of the sample.

Including cysteine and phenylalanine, the CDR3 has 13 amino acids. Just the 39-base CDR3 DNA is kept, in frame starting at base 1. Based on the germline V gene, the CDR1 and CDR2 sequences are MNHEY and SVGAGI. The trim is 5 bases for V and 4 bases for J, with a gap of 9 bases between the germline ends. This specimen's time point label, per the study, means: before trial treatment. Donors were enrolled in RACIN, a single-arm phase I dose-escalation trial in which nivolumab, ipilimumab, aspirin, low-dose cyclophosphamide and low-dose radiotherapy were combined. To be eligible, a patient needed to have an advanced solid tumor that was TIL-negative.

Sequences were derived from PBMCs, sampled before treatment. The chain is made from TRBV6-5 and TRBJ1-3; no D gene can be assigned with confidence. This clonotype was obtained from a male donor with prostate cancer. The nucleotide sequence reads TGTGCCAGCAGTCAACGTCTGGGAAACACCATATATTTT. Translated, this gives CASSQRLGNTIYF.